Below are 19 T cell receptor beta chains sequenced from a single sample in a study of CD8+ T cells in alopecia areata. RNA was isolated and reverse transcribed to cDNA, the sequencing template. TCRdb's table, derived via immunoSEQ multiplex PCR, lists solely in-frame clones and lacks some. Of almost 250,000 clones in the sample, about two thirds were seen once. The sequenced sample was CD4+ T cells sorted from blood, obtained at week 0. These receptors were taken from a human donor with alopecia areata.

This chain uses TRBV7-9 with TRBJ1-2; 8 positions match TRBD1. Unmatched junction bases numbered 8, after V lost 5 bases and J lost 6 bases. CDR1 and CDR2 from the germline V gene are SEHNR and FQNEAQ (reference sequence). This CDR3 is built from 14 residues. The CDR3, as DNA: TGTGCCAGCAGCCTGTGGACAGGGCAAAATGGCTACACCTTC. Its protein product is CASSLWTGQNGYTF.

V usage is TRBV29-1 and J usage is TRBJ2-7; D not certain. V was cut by 7 bases and J by 7 bases, with 17 bases left in between. This CDR3 is 12 amino acids long. From germline, CDR1 is SQVTM and CDR2 ANQGSEA. CDR3 DNA: TGCAGCGCCGGGCCCGGGCCGCTTGAGCAGTACTTC. This encodes CSAGPGPLEQYF.

The V call is TRBV10-3, the J call TRBJ2-1; the match to TRBD2 covers 15 bases. Germline trimming cut 6 bases from V and 9 bases from J; bases unmatched to any gene: 3. In germline, CDR1 is ENHRY, CDR2 SYGVKD. There are 14 residues in the CDR3. CDR3 DNA: TGTGCCATCAGAGGGACTAGCGGGGGGAGTGAGCAGTTCTTC. Amino acid sequence: CAIRGTSGGSEQFF.

The chain recombines TRBV29-1 with TRBJ2-1; D not certain. The V end was cut by 1 base, the J end by 7 bases, with 11 bases between. The V gene's germline CDR1 is SQVTM and CDR2 ANQGSEA. The CDR3 is 13 amino acids. The CDR3 loop is CSVEVGGVNEQFF. CDR3 nucleotide sequence: TGCAGCGTTGAAGTTGGTGGAGTGAATGAGCAGTTCTTC.

As concerns this clone: The sample holds other DNA sequences that translate to the same CDR3. The rearrangement uses TRBV9 and TRBJ2-4; 7 bases agree with TRBD1. The trim removed 0 bases at V and 8 bases at J, leaving 5 bases unmatched. CDR3 length: 14 amino acids. Germline-derived CDR1 and CDR2 are SGDLS and YYNGEE. CDR3 loop: CASSVVGDRDIQYF. The CDR3 DNA sequence: TGTGCCAGCAGCGTAGTCGGCGACAGGGACATTCAGTACTTC.

The chain couples TRBV25-1 to TRBJ1-6; the match to TRBD1 covers 8 bases. Trimming at V came to 5 bases and at J to 7 bases, leaving 4 bases not matched to a gene. This CDR3 is built from 14 residues. The V gene's germline CDR1 is MGHDK and CDR2 SYGVNS. The CDR3 protein is CASSKTGDNSPLHF. The CDR3 DNA follows: TGTGCCAGCAGTAAGACAGGGGACAATTCACCCCTCCACTTT.

In its sample, this clone was seen a few times. The chain is built from TRBV29-1 and TRBJ1-2; a weak D match, TRBD1 (5 bases). Germline lookup yields CDR1 SQVTM and CDR2 ANQGSEA. The CDR3 runs to 15 residues. The germline V and J ends were trimmed by 1 base and 4 bases, with 16 bases remaining between them. For the CDR3, the DNA is TGCAGCGTTGAAGGTTCCCCCCGGGACGGCTATGGCTACACCTTC. This codes for CSVEGSPRDGYGYTF.

The rearrangement links TRBV4-1 to TRBJ2-3; 10 nucleotides align to TRBD2. Looked up from germline, CDR1 is MGHRA and CDR2 is YSYEKL. The trim removed 3 bases at V and 4 bases at J, leaving 7 bases unmatched. CDR3 length: 16 amino acids. The CDR3 protein is CASSHQRGGEPDTQYF. CDR3 sequence (DNA): TGCGCCAGCAGCCACCAGCGGGGGGGCGAGCCAGATACGCAGTATTTT.

The V call is TRBV5-1, the J call TRBJ2-2; D assignment may be TRBD1 or TRBD2 (5 bases each). The CDR3 covers 14 residues. Trimming shortened V by 7 bases and J by 6 bases, and 16 bases separated the two germline ends. From germline, CDR1 is SGHRS and CDR2 YFSETQ. The chain's CDR3 is CASQRGPSPGELFF. Written as DNA, the CDR3 is TGCGCCAGCCAAAGGGGACCCTCTCCCGGGGAGCTGTTTTTT.

The chain links TRBV6-6 to TRBJ1-4; perhaps TRBD1 as D (5 bases). The V gene's germline CDR1 is MNHNY and CDR2 SVGAGI (reference sequence). V lost 6 bases and J 4 bases, leaving 9 bases between the germline ends. CDR3 size: 13 residues. CDR3 sequence reads: CASSPQGNEKLFF. The CDR3 region has the DNA TGTGCCAGCAGCCCCCAGGGTAATGAAAAACTGTTTTTT.

The chain joins TRBV9 to TRBJ1-1, with 7 positions matching TRBD1. Germline V gene lookup returns CDR1 SGDLS and CDR2 YYNGEE. The CDR3 spans 15 residues. The V and J ends lost 3 bases and 1 base, in that order; junction bases with no gene match: 6. The CDR3 region has the DNA TGTGCCAGCAGCGAGGGGTCAGGGGGGAACACTGAAGCTTTCTTT. It yields the protein CASSEGSGGNTEAFF.

This chain connects TRBV30 to TRBJ1-1; D gene ambiguous. Germline CDR1 is GTSNPN and CDR2 is SVGIG (reference sequence). The V and J ends lost 3 bases and 10 bases respectively, with 15 bases between them. This CDR3 contains 12 residues. The DNA of the CDR3 is TGTGCCTGGAGGACTCCGGCCCCGGGAGCTTTCTTT. This translates into CAWRTPAPGAFF.

The chain has TRBV30 and TRBJ1-2; D is perhaps TRBD1 (6 bases). CDR3 length: 15 residues. With 0 bases removed from V and 7 bases from J, the gap between germline ends came to 18 bases. Germline-derived CDR1 and CDR2 are GTSNPN and SVGIG (reference sequence). CDR3 bases: TGTGCCTGGAGTGTAGCTGGACAGTCCTATAGTGGCTACACCTTC. As protein: CAWSVAGQSYSGYTF.

This clone turned up a few times. DNA for the CDR3: TGTGCCAGCAGCGTACCCCGGGACAGGGAATCCTACGAGCAGTACTTC. It translates to CASSVPRDRESYEQYF. The chain carries TRBV9 and TRBJ2-7; 9 bases are shared with TRBD1. The germline V gene has CDR1 SGDLS and CDR2 YYNGEE. The CDR3 totals 16 residues. The J segment lost 1 base and the V segment lost 1 base, leaving 6 bases of the junction unmatched. The whole variable domain, filled in from reference TRBV9 and TRBJ2-7, reads DSGVTQTPKHLITATGQRVTLRCSPRSGDLSVYWYQQSLDQGLQFLIQYYNGEERAKGNILERFSAQQFPDLHSELNLSSLELGDSALYFCASSVPRDRESYEQYFGPGTRLTVT.

The chain couples TRBV7-2 to TRBJ1-2, with 9 bases aligning to TRBD1. In germline, CDR1 is SGHTA, CDR2 FQGNSA. The CDR3 length is 14 residues. Trimming removed 6 bases from V and 7 bases from J; junction bases left unmatched: 9. For the CDR3, the DNA is TGTGCCAGCAGACCTGGGACAGGGTCGGGTGGCTACACCTTC. Its protein product is CASRPGTGSGGYTF.

The chain employs TRBV7-3 and TRBJ2-3; 9 nucleotides align to TRBD2. Trimming removed 5 bases from V and 0 bases from J; junction bases left unmatched: 9. This CDR3 has 17 amino acids. Per germline, CDR1 SGHTA and CDR2 FQGTGA. The chain's CDR3 is CASSQTSGSSSTDTQYF. CDR3 coding DNA: TGTGCCAGCAGCCAGACTAGCGGAAGTAGTAGCACAGATACGCAGTATTTT. The variable domain in full, with the rest retrieved from reference TRBV7-3 and TRBJ2-3, is GAGVSQTPSNKVTEKGKYVELRCDPISGHTALYWYRQSLGQGPEFLIYFQGTGAADDSGLPNDRFFAVRPEGSVSTLKIQRTERGDSAVYLCASSQTSGSSSTDTQYFGPGTRLTVL.

The chain is built from TRBV2 and TRBJ1-1; 12 bases align to TRBD1. J lost 7 bases, V lost 3 bases, and 3 bases had no gene match. Germline values: CDR1 SNHLY, CDR2 FYNNEI. The CDR3 sequence is 14 residues long. The CDR3 reads CASSDGTGGGEAFF. The DNA of the CDR3 is TGTGCCAGCAGTGATGGGACAGGGGGCGGTGAAGCTTTCTTT.

Points on this clone: The identical CDR3 is also encoded by other nucleotide sequences in the sample. V is TRBV10-3 and J is TRBJ2-3; a possible D gene is TRBD2 (5 bases). CDR3 length: 11 residues. Germline CDR1 reads ENHRY; CDR2 reads SYGVKD. V was cut by 6 bases and J by 6 bases, with 7 bases left in between. CDR3 sequence (DNA): TGTGCCATCAGCCCGGGGGATACGCAGTATTTT. Translating gives CAISPGDTQYF.

The V call is TRBV2, the J call TRBJ2-7; no reliable D call. The CDR3 length is 12 residues. Germline V gene lookup returns CDR1 SNHLY and CDR2 FYNNEI. Trimming took off 11 bases at V and 3 bases at J, with 14 bases between the two ends. The CDR3 loop reads CADLGRDYEQYF. In DNA, the CDR3 is TGTGCCGACCTGGGCAGAGACTACGAGCAGTACTTC. Drawing the rest from reference TRBV2 and TRBJ2-7, the complete variable domain is EPEVTQTPSHQVTQMGQEVILRCVPISNHLYFYWYRQILGQKVEFLVSFYNNEISEKSEIFDDQFSVERPDGSNFTLKIRSTKLEDSAMYFCADLGRDYEQYFGPGTRLTVT.